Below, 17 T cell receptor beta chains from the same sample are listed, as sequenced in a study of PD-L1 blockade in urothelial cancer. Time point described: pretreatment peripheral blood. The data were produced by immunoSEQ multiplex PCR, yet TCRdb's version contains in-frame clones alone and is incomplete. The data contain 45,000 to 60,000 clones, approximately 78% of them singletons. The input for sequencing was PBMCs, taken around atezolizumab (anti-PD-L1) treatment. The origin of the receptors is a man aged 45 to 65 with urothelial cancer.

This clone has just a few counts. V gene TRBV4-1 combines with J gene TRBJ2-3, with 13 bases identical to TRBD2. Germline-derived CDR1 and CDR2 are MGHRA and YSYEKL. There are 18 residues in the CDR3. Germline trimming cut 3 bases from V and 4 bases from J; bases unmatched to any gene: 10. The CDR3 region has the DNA TGCGCCAGCAGCCAGTCTATGGGACTAGCGGGAAGGGCAGATACGCAGTATTTT. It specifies CASSQSMGLAGRADTQYF.

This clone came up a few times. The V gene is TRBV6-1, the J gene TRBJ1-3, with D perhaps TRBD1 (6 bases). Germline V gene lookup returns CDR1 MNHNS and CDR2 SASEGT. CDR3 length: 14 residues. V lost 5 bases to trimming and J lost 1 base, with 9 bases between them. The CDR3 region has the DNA TGTGCCAGCAGTACTACAGGGTCTGGAAACACCATATATTTT. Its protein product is CASSTTGSGNTIYF.

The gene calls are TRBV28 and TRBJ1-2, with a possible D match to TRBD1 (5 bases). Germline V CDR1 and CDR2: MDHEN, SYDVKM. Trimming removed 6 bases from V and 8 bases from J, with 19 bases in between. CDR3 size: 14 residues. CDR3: CASSAALGGTGYTF. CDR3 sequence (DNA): TGTGCCAGCAGCGCCGCCCTCGGAGGGACCGGCTACACCTTC.

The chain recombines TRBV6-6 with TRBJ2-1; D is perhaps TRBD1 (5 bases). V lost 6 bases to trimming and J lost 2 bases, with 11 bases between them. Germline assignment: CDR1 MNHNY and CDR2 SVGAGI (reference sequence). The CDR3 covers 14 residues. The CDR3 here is CASSARGTYNEQFF. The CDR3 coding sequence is TGTGCCAGCAGCGCAAGGGGAACCTACAATGAGCAGTTCTTC.

CDR3 sequence reads: CASRSGPNNEQFF. CDR3 DNA sequence: TGTGCCAGCAGGTCAGGGCCCAACAATGAGCAGTTCTTC. The chain recombines TRBV2 with TRBJ2-1, with D possibly TRBD1 on 5 matching bases. CDR1 and CDR2 from the germline V gene are SNHLY and FYNNEI. Trimming cost V 6 bases and J 5 bases, with 11 bases left between them. The CDR3 has 13 residues.

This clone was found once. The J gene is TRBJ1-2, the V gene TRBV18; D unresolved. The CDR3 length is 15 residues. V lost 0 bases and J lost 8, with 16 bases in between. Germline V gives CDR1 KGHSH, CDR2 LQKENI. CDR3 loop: CASSPPSAPRGGYTF. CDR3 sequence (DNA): TGTGCCAGCTCACCACCGAGTGCTCCCCGAGGAGGCTACACCTTC.

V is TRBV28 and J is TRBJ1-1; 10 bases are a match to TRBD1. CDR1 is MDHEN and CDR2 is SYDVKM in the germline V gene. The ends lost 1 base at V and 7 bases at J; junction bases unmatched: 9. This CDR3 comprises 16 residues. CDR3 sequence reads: CASSLSPGQGVLEAFF. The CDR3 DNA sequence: TGTGCCAGCAGTTTATCCCCAGGACAGGGGGTTCTTGAAGCTTTCTTT.

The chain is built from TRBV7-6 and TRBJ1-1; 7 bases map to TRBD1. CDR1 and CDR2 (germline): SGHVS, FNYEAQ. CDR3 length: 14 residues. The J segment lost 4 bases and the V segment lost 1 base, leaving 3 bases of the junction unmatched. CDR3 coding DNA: TGTGCCAGCAGCTTAGAACAGGGGACCACTGAAGCTTTCTTT. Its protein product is CASSLEQGTTEAFF. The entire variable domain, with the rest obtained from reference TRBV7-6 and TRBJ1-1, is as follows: GAGVSQSPRYKVTKRGQDVALRCDPISGHVSLYWYRQALGQGPEFLTYFNYEAQQDKSGLPNDRFSAERPEGSISTLTIQRTEQRDSAMYRCASSLEQGTTEAFFGQGTRLTVV.

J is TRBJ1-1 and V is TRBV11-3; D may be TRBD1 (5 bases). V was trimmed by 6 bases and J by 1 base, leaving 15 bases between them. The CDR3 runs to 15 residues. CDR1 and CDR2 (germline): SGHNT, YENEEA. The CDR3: CASSPGGAQNTEAFF. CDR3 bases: TGTGCCAGCAGTCCCGGCGGGGCCCAGAACACTGAAGCTTTCTTT. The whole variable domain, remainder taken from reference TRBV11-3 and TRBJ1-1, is EAGVVQSPRYKIIEKKQPVAFWCNPISGHNTLYWYLQNLGQGPELLIRYENEEAVDDSQLPKDRFSAERLKGVDSTLKIQPAELGDSAVYLCASSPGGAQNTEAFFGQGTRLTVV.

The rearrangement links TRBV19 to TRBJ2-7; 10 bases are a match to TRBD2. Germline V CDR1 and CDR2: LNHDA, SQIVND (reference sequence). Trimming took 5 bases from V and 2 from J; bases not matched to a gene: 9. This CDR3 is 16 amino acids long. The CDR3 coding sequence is TGTGCCAGTAGTCTCGGGCCTAGCGGGAGTCCCTACGAGCAGTACTTC. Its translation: CASSLGPSGSPYEQYF.

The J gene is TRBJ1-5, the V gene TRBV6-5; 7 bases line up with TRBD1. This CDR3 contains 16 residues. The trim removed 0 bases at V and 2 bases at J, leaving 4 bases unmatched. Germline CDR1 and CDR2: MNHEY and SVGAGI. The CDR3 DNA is TGTGCCAGCAGTTACTCTGGGACAGCGGGCAATCAGCCCCAGCATTTT. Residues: CASSYSGTAGNQPQHF.

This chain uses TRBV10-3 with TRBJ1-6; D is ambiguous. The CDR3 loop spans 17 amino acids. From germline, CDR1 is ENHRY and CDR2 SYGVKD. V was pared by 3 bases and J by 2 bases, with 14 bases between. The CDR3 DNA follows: TGTGCCATCAGTGACGAGCCCCCGGGAGCCTATAATTCACCCCTCCACTTT. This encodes CAISDEPPGAYNSPLHF.

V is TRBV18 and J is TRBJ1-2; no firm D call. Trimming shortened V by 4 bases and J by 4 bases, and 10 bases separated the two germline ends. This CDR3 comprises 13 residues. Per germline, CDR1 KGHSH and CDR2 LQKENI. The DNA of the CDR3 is TGTGCCAGCTCACGACCCCCCGGCTATGGCTACACCTTC. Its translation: CASSRPPGYGYTF.

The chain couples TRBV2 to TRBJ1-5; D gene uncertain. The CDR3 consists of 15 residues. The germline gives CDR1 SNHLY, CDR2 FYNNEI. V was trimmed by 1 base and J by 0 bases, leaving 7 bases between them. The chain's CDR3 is CASSEGGSSNQPQHF. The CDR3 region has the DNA TGTGCCAGCAGTGAAGGAGGCAGTAGCAATCAGCCCCAGCATTTT.

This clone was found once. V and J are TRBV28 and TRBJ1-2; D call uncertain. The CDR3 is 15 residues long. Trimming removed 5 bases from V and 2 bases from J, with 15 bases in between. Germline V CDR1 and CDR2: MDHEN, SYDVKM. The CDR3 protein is CASSPTPPENYGYTF. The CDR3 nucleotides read TGTGCCAGCAGTCCCACGCCCCCAGAAAACTATGGCTACACCTTC.

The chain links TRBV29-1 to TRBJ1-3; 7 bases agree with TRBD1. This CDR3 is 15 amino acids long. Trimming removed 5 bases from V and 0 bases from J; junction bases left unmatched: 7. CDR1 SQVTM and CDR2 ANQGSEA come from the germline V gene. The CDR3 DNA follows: TGCAGCGTTCGAACAGGGGCAGTCTCTGGAAACACCATATATTTT. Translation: CSVRTGAVSGNTIYF.

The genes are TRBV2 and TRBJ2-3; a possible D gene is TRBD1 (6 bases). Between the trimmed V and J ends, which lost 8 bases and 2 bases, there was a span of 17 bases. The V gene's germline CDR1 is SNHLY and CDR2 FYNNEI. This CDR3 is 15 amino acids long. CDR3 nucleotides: TGTGCCAGCCAAGGGACACCGTTCCACACAGATACGCAGTATTTT. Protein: CASQGTPFHTDTQYF. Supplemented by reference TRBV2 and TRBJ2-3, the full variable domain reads EPEVTQTPSHQVTQMGQEVILRCVPISNHLYFYWYRQILGQKVEFLVSFYNNEISEKSEIFDDQFSVERPDGSNFTLKIRSTKLEDSAMYFCASQGTPFHTDTQYFGPGTRLTVL.